This TCR beta chain was captured in a study of CD8+ T cells in alopecia areata. Study-wide results and limits: In lesional scalp, particularly from alopecia totalis/universalis, clonality was higher than in normal scalp. Sequencing of scalp samples also captures resident alphabeta T cells of normal skin.

V lost 0 bases to trimming and J lost 1 base; unmatched junction nucleotides: 2. Germline-derived CDR1 and CDR2 are SGHDT and FRDEAV. The CDR3 has 15 amino acids. Only a few counts were recorded for this clone. What it binds is unknown. Mouse names are used for the genes. Read coverage stops 4 residues before the CDR3 terminus; the germline J gene supplies the remainder. Extraction of RNA preceded its reverse transcription into cDNA, which served as the sequencing template. Libraries were prepared by immunoSEQ multiplex PCR; TCRdb keeps only in-frame clonotypes and omits some of them. The sample was found to contain over 100,000 clones, and every one recurs.

The chain combines TRBV14 with TRBJ2-7, with TRBD1 matching over 9 bases. The receptor's source is a C3H/HeJ mouse with alopecia areata. MHC haplotype here: H2-k. Sequences were obtained from lesional skin. CDR3 region: CASSFSGTGSYEQYF. The CDR3 DNA, read in part, is TGTGCCAGCAGTTTCTCCGGGACAGGGTCCTAT.